The 28 T cell receptor beta chains listed next were all sequenced from one sample in a study of T cell responses to AZD1222 COVID-19 vaccine. Profiling relied on immunoSEQ multiplex PCR, and the TCRdb table lists in-frame clones only, not all of them. The sample yields around 78,000 clones, 90% seen once. The input for sequencing was peripheral blood, taken 28 days after the second AZD1222 dose. These receptors were obtained from an adult who received the AZD1222 COVID-19 vaccine.

This chain connects TRBV24-1 to TRBJ1-2; the D is unclear. The CDR3 is 11 amino acids. Per germline, CDR1 KGHDR and CDR2 SFDVKD. The V and J ends lost 4 bases and 5 bases respectively, with 4 bases between them. As DNA, the CDR3 is TGTGCCACCAGTGACCTGTATGGCTACACCTTC. Translating it yields CATSDLYGYTF.

The chain uses TRBV10-3 and TRBJ1-2, with 10 bases fitting TRBD1. The CDR3 is 19 amino acids. Germline values: CDR1 ENHRY, CDR2 SYGVKD. The junction had 18 bases not matched to a gene; V was cut back by 4 bases and J by 4 bases. The chain's CDR3 is CAISGNPGQGTKRIYGYTF. The CDR3 DNA reads TGTGCCATCAGTGGTAACCCGGGACAGGGGACCAAGCGGATCTATGGCTACACCTTC.

This clone was found many times. The rearrangement links TRBV6-2 or TRBV6-3 to TRBJ2-3; 7 nucleotides agree with TRBD1. This CDR3 has 17 residues. Germline CDR1 and CDR2: MNHEY and SVGEGT. The V gene end was trimmed by 5 bases and the J gene end by 0 bases; junction bases not matched to a gene: 11. CDR3 loop: CASSRDPDRESTDTQYF. CDR3 coding DNA: TGTGCCAGCAGTAGAGATCCAGACAGGGAGAGCACAGATACGCAGTATTTT.

The chain combines TRBV29-1 with TRBJ1-2; tentatively, D is TRBD1 (5 bases). The CDR3 consists of 12 residues. Germline V gives CDR1 SQVTM, CDR2 ANQGSEA. The chain's CDR3 is CSTMGLIYGYTF. In DNA form, the CDR3 reads TGCTCTACTATGGGGCTGATCTATGGCTACACCTTC.

The chain links TRBV14 to TRBJ2-2; D could derive from TRBD1 or TRBD2 (5 bases each). The CDR3 loop spans 17 amino acids. The V gene lost 5 bases and the J gene lost 9 bases, with 25 bases spanning the gap. In germline, CDR1 is SGHDN, CDR2 FVKESK. CDR3 loop: CASSLIRDPGRPRELFF. The CDR3 DNA reads TGTGCCAGCAGCTTAATCCGGGACCCAGGCCGACCGAGGGAGCTGTTTTTT.

The rearrangement links TRBV30 to TRBJ2-3; D call uncertain. Germline CDR1 GTSNPN, CDR2 SVGIG (reference sequence). V dropped 2 bases and J dropped 2 bases, with 11 bases sitting between them. The CDR3 is 14 residues long. CDR3 DNA sequence: TGTGCCTGGAGTTCTTTCGGAGTCACAGATACGCAGTATTTT. It specifies CAWSSFGVTDTQYF.

This clone was recorded a few times. The J gene is TRBJ2-1, the V gene TRBV10-3; a weak D match, TRBD1 (6 bases). The CDR3 spans 17 residues. V lost 3 bases to trimming and J lost 0 bases, with 15 bases between them. From germline, CDR1 is ENHRY and CDR2 SYGVKD. The CDR3 spells CAISDFGQLASYNEQFF. CDR3 DNA sequence: TGTGCCATCAGTGACTTCGGACAGCTTGCCTCCTACAATGAGCAGTTCTTC.

This clone turned up a few times. This chain uses TRBV24-1 with TRBJ2-2; D might be TRBD1 (6 bases). CDR1 and CDR2 (germline): KGHDR, SFDVKD. The CDR3 has 13 amino acids. Trimming stripped 9 bases from V and 2 bases from J, with 9 bases between. The CDR3 coding sequence is TGTGCCACCGCCGGGACAAACACCGGGGAGCTGTTTTTT. It codes for CATAGTNTGELFF.

The chain uses TRBV3-1 (or the pseudogene TRBV3-2) and TRBJ1-2; TRBD1 might be the D (5 bases). The CDR3 covers 16 residues. Germline CDR1 LGHDT, CDR2 YNNKEL (reference sequence). Trimming removed 0 bases from V and 0 bases from J, with 11 bases in between. CDR3 in amino acids: CASSQDRGLTNYGYTF. The CDR3 DNA follows: TGTGCCAGCAGCCAAGATAGGGGCCTTACTAACTATGGCTACACCTTC.

The V call is TRBV5-1, the J call TRBJ2-5; no clear D. This CDR3 is built from 12 residues. CDR1 and CDR2 (germline): SGHRS, YFSETQ. With 1 base removed from V and 1 base from J, the gap between germline ends came to 2 bases. In DNA form, the CDR3 reads TGCGCCAGCAGCTTGAGCCAAGAGACCCAGTACTTC. Translating gives CASSLSQETQYF.

V and J are TRBV12-3 or TRBV12-4 and TRBJ1-2; D ambiguous. V lost 5 bases to trimming and J lost 2 bases, with 6 bases between them. The length of the CDR3 is 12 residues. This chain's CDR3 is CASSDLNYGYTF. Written as DNA, the CDR3 is TGTGCCAGCAGTGACCTAAACTATGGCTACACCTTC.

The chain is built from TRBV7-9 and TRBJ1-5; D is unresolved. Germline CDR1 reads SEHNR; CDR2 reads FQNEAQ (reference sequence). The CDR3 covers 13 residues. V was pared by 2 bases and J by 5 bases, with 7 bases between. DNA of the CDR3: TGTGCCAGCAGCTTATTGGTCGATCAGCCCCAGCATTTT. Residues: CASSLLVDQPQHF.

This clone was detected only a few times. This chain links TRBV12-3 or TRBV12-4 with TRBJ1-2, with D maybe TRBD1 (5 bases). V was cut by 9 bases and J by 4 bases, with 15 bases left in between. The CDR3 sequence is 13 residues long. CDR3 amino acids: CASIAGGSYGYTF. The CDR3 DNA reads TGTGCCAGTATTGCCGGGGGTTCCTATGGCTACACCTTC.

The rearrangement links TRBV24-1 to TRBJ2-3; no reliable D call. CDR3 length: 15 amino acids. Germline V lookup: CDR1 KGHDR, CDR2 SFDVKD. The V end was cut by 2 bases, the J end by 6 bases, with 14 bases between. CDR3 residues: CATSDSKQALDTQYF. The CDR3 DNA reads as TGTGCCACCAGTGATTCTAAGCAGGCCCTCGATACGCAGTATTTT.

In this sample, this clone turned up a few times. Here the CDR3 reads CAISRQGANYGYTF. CDR3 sequence (DNA): TGTGCCATCAGTAGACAGGGGGCGAACTATGGCTACACCTTC. V is TRBV10-3 and J is TRBJ1-2, with TRBD1 identical over 10 bases. Germline CDR1 ENHRY, CDR2 SYGVKD. The V gene end was trimmed by 5 bases and the J gene end by 2 bases; junction bases not matched to a gene: 2. CDR3 length equals 14 residues.

This clone was counted once. The CDR3 protein is CASTGTDTQYF. The CDR3 DNA is TGTGCCAGCACAGGGACAGATACGCAGTATTTT. This chain connects TRBV7-9 to TRBJ2-3; the D gene is possibly TRBD1 (5 bases). The germline V and J ends were trimmed by 7 bases and 3 bases, with 5 bases remaining between them. Germline V gene sequence: CDR1 SEHNR, CDR2 FQNEAQ (reference sequence). There are 11 residues in the CDR3.

This rearrangement joins TRBV10-3 to TRBJ1-1, with D unresolved. The CDR3 is made up of 13 amino acids. The V end lost 7 bases, the J end lost 1 base, and 10 bases lay between the germline ends. From germline, CDR1 is ENHRY and CDR2 SYGVKD. The CDR3 region is CAIKEQRNTEAFF. The CDR3 nucleotides are TGTGCCATCAAAGAGCAAAGGAACACTGAAGCTTTCTTT.

This clone was counted once. V usage is TRBV19 and J usage is TRBJ2-3; 9 bases match TRBD2. After removal of 6 bases from V and 1 base from J, the junction contained 2 bases not matched to a gene. Germline V gives CDR1 LNHDA, CDR2 SQIVND (reference sequence). This CDR3 region has 14 residues. CDR3 sequence: CASRLAGRTDTQYF. In DNA form, the CDR3 reads TGTGCCAGTAGGCTAGCGGGGCGCACAGATACGCAGTATTTT.

The V call is TRBV4-1, the J call TRBJ1-5; the D is unclear. V lost 0 bases to trimming and J lost 1 base, with 4 bases between them. Germline lookup yields CDR1 MGHRA and CDR2 YSYEKL. This CDR3 is 14 amino acids long. CDR3 sequence reads: CASSQEGSNQPQHF. CDR3 coding DNA: TGCGCCAGCAGCCAAGAGGGCAGCAATCAGCCCCAGCATTTT.

This chain joins TRBV4-3 and TRBJ2-4, with unresolved D. Trimming shortened V by 1 base and J by 6 bases, and 10 bases separated the two germline ends. The CDR3 extends over 14 amino acids. The germline V gene has CDR1 LGHNA and CDR2 YSLEER. The CDR3 spells CASSQGPDVNIQYF. The CDR3 DNA follows: TGCGCCAGCAGCCAAGGCCCAGACGTAAACATTCAGTACTTC.

The chain employs TRBV5-1 and TRBJ1-1; D not resolved. The V and J ends lost 3 bases and 6 bases respectively, with 9 bases between them. CDR3 length: 12 residues. Germline values: CDR1 SGHRS, CDR2 YFSETQ. The CDR3 sequence: CASSYDKAEAFF. The CDR3 DNA sequence: TGCGCCAGCAGCTACGATAAGGCTGAAGCTTTCTTT.

The chain uses TRBV7-9 and TRBJ1-4; 8 positions agree with TRBD1. In germline, CDR1 is SEHNR, CDR2 FQNEAQ (reference sequence). The CDR3 spans 15 residues. V dropped 4 bases and J dropped 8; count of bases not matched to a gene: 9. CDR3: CASSSTTGDGEKLFF. The CDR3, as DNA: TGTGCCAGCAGCTCAACGACAGGGGACGGGGAAAAACTGTTTTTT.

This clone was detected only once. This sequence joins TRBV9 and TRBJ1-2; weak D call: TRBD1 (5 bases). The CDR3 spans 14 residues. The germline V gene has CDR1 SGDLS and CDR2 YYNGEE. V was trimmed by 0 bases and J by 6 bases, leaving 12 bases between them. The CDR3 DNA reads TGTGCCAGCAGCGTAGCCGGGACCCTCGATGGCTACACCTTC. Translating it yields CASSVAGTLDGYTF.

This chain joins TRBV7-3 and TRBJ2-2; TRBD1 or TRBD2 may be the D gene (6 bases each). Germline loops: CDR1 SGHTA, CDR2 FQGTGA. Deletions cut 7 bases from V and 4 bases from J, with 13 bases between. CDR3 length: 14 amino acids. CDR3 sequence (DNA): TGTGCCAGCAAGTTAGGGGGGCCCACCGGGGAGCTGTTTTTT. It yields the protein CASKLGGPTGELFF.

V usage is TRBV18 and J usage is TRBJ1-5, with 8 bases identical to TRBD1. Germline CDR1 reads KGHSH; CDR2 reads LQKENI. The CDR3 consists of 16 residues. The J segment lost 3 bases and the V segment lost 3 bases, leaving 7 bases of the junction unmatched. CDR3 nucleotide sequence: TGTGCCAGCTCACCCGGCACAGGGGGGAACAATCAGCCCCAGCATTTT. Encoded protein: CASSPGTGGNNQPQHF.

V and J are TRBV7-3 and TRBJ2-2, with 15 bases that match TRBD2. Germline loops: CDR1 SGHTA, CDR2 FQGTGA. V lost 5 bases and J lost 5; bases outside the gene matches: 0. The CDR3 totals 15 residues. For the CDR3, the DNA is TGTGCCAGCAGCGGACTAGCGGGAGGGACCGGGGAGCTGTTTTTT. Translating it yields CASSGLAGGTGELFF.

The chain recombines TRBV10-3 with TRBJ2-2, with D tentatively TRBD1 (6 bases). This CDR3 has 14 residues. Germline V gives CDR1 ENHRY, CDR2 SYGVKD. Trimming pared 10 bases from V and 4 bases from J, leaving 16 bases between. CDR3 in DNA: TGTGCCACCTCGGACAGTTTAACCACCGGGGAGCTGTTTTTT. Its translation: CATSDSLTTGELFF.

This sequence joins TRBV9 and TRBJ2-5; D remains ambiguous. Trimming shortened V by 0 bases and J by 5 bases, and 8 bases separated the two germline ends. Germline V lookup: CDR1 SGDLS, CDR2 YYNGEE. CDR3 length: 13 amino acids. The CDR3 spells CASSVGGSETQYF. The CDR3 bases are TGTGCCAGCAGCGTAGGGGGTTCGGAGACCCAGTACTTC.